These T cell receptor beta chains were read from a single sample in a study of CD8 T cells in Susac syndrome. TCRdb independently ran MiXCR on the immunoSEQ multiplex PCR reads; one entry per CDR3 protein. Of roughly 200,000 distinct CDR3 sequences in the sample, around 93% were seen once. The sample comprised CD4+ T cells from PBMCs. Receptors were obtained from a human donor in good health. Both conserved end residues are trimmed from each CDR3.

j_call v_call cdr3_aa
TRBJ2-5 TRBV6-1 ASSEIRGVYQETQY
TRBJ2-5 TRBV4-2 ASSQVYPIETQY
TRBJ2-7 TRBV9 ASPGGQDQIRRICEQY
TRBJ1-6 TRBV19 ASSWTGVNSPLH
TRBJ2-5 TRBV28 ASRRGTSGKETQY
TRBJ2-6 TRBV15 ATRTDRASGANVLT
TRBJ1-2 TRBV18 ASSLMGPPGDGYT
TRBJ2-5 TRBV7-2 ASSLGYRVGETQY
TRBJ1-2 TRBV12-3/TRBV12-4 ASSLPGLSYT
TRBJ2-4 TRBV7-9 ASSFAPGENIQY
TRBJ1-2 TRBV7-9 ASSLANSGYT
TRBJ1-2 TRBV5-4 ASSLLGGDGYT
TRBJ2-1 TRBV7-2 ASSLVPGVGNEQF
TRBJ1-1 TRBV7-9 ASSTRVLDTEAF
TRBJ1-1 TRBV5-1 ASSLDSGLMNTEAF